Following are 8 T cell receptor beta chains from one sample sequenced in a study of shared clonotypes between healthy human individuals. Libraries were prepared by immunoSEQ multiplex PCR; TCRdb keeps only in-frame clonotypes and omits some of them. The sample consists of fewer than 850,000 clones, approximately 97% of them appearing once. CD45RO-negative, CCR7-positively selected cells formed the naive CD8 fraction, excluding terminally differentiated effector memory CD45RA+ cells. Sequenced sample: naive CD8+ T cells sorted from blood. These receptors were taken from a man aged 25-45 years in good health.

In regard to this clone: Sequence at one end of the junction differs from germline and may be a read error. The CDR3 protein is CASSLGVSGSSYNEQFF. In DNA form, the CDR3 reads TGTGCTAGCAGCTTAGGCGTTAGCGGGAGCTCCTACAATGAGCAGTTCTTC. The J gene is TRBJ2-1, the V gene TRBV7-7; TRBD2 matches 9 bases. The germline V gene has CDR1 SSHAT and CDR2 FNYEAQ (reference sequence). This CDR3 region has 17 residues.

The genes are TRBV7-8 and TRBJ2-2; no definite D call. The ends were cut back, 1 base at V and 4 bases at J, with 10 bases in the middle. The CDR3 has 15 amino acids. Per the germline V gene, CDR1 is SGHVS and CDR2 is FQNEAQ. The CDR3, as DNA: TGTGCCAGCAGCTTAGGCCTAGTTCGCACCGGGGAGCTGTTTTTT. Protein product: CASSLGLVRTGELFF. Full variable domain (missing parts from reference TRBV7-8 and TRBJ2-2): GAGVSQSPRYKVAKRGQDVALRCDPISGHVSLFWYQQALGQGPEFLTYFQNEAQLDKSGLPSDRFFAERPEGSVSTLKIQRTQQEDSAVYLCASSLGLVRTGELFFGEGSRLTVL.

The chain has TRBV27 and TRBJ2-7; tentative D call: TRBD1 (5 bases). This CDR3 spans 15 amino acids. Per germline, CDR1 MNHEY and CDR2 SMNVEV (reference sequence). Deletions cut 7 bases from V and 0 bases from J, with 16 bases between. CDR3: CASTQRGTDSYEQYF. For the CDR3, the DNA is TGTGCCAGCACCCAAAGGGGAACAGACTCCTACGAGCAGTACTTC.

The chain has TRBV12-5 and TRBJ2-5, with D possibly being TRBD1 (5 bases). This CDR3 is built from 11 residues. Trimming stripped 4 bases from V and 11 bases from J, with 11 bases between. Germline CDR1 and CDR2: LGHNT and FRNRAP. The CDR3 spells CASGWGDRQYF. The CDR3 DNA reads as TGTGCTAGTGGTTGGGGCGACCGACAGTACTTC.

This clone appeared a single time. This chain links TRBV28 with TRBJ1-2, with TRBD1 matching over 7 bases. This CDR3 region has 14 residues. CDR1 and CDR2 (germline): MDHEN, SYDVKM. The J segment lost 3 bases and the V segment lost 5 bases, leaving 6 bases of the junction unmatched. CDR3 in amino acids: CASSIRGTDYGYTF. The CDR3 bases are TGTGCCAGCAGTATCAGGGGGACAGACTATGGCTACACCTTC.

This clone was picked up one time. The chain joins TRBV7-7 to TRBJ2-1; D possibly matches TRBD1 or TRBD2 (6 bases each). CDR1 and CDR2 from the germline V gene are SSHAT and FNYEAQ (reference sequence). Trimming removed 1 base from V and 8 bases from J, with 9 bases in between. This CDR3 comprises 13 residues. CDR3 coding DNA: TGTGCCAGCAGCTTAGGGGGGGCTGATGAGCAGTTCTTC. Translated, it gives CASSLGGADEQFF.

The CDR3 reads CASSWPGLAGRSSYNEQFF. The CDR3, as DNA: TGCGCCAGCAGCTGGCCGGGACTAGCGGGCCGGAGCTCCTACAATGAGCAGTTCTTC. This chain connects TRBV5-1 to TRBJ2-1, with 12 bases lining up with TRBD2. Germline CDR1 reads SGHRS; CDR2 reads YFSETQ. The CDR3 runs to 19 residues. The J segment lost 0 bases and the V segment lost 3 bases, leaving 10 bases of the junction unmatched. Combining the CDR3 with reference TRBV5-1 and TRBJ2-1 gives the whole variable domain KAGVTQTPRYLIKTRGQQVTLSCSPISGHRSVSWYQQTPGQGLQFLFEYFSETQRNKGNFPGRFSGRQFSNSRSEMNVSTLELGDSALYLCASSWPGLAGRSSYNEQFFGPGTRLTVL.

The chain has TRBV28 and TRBJ2-7; D gene unclear. The CDR3 has 14 residues. Germline CDR1 and CDR2: MDHEN and SYDVKM. With 5 bases removed from V and 0 bases from J, the gap between germline ends came to 11 bases. This CDR3 reads CASSLQTDSYEQYF. CDR3 nucleotide sequence: TGTGCCAGCAGTCTACAAACCGACTCCTACGAGCAGTACTTC.